A single sample is the source of the 13 T cell receptor beta chains below, sequenced in a study of CD8+CD57+ T cells in acquired aplastic anemia. The patients chosen for sequencing had shown expansion of CD8+CD57+ cells (detected by flow cytometry). TCR beta VDJ and CDR3 profiling used genomic DNA as template. MiXCR, applied by TCRdb to the reads, yields one record per CDR3 protein. This table has some 170,000 distinct CDR3 sequences, around 63% appearing once. The sample consisted of sorted CD4+, CD8+, or CD8+CD57+ T cells (not recorded which) from PBMCs. The source of these receptors is a human donor with aplastic anemia.

The gene calls are TRBV29-1 and TRBJ2-2; TRBD2 aligns across 9 bases. Germline loops: CDR1 SQVTM, CDR2 ANQGSEA. The CDR3 totals 16 residues. The J segment lost 5 bases and the V segment lost 2 bases, leaving 9 bases of the junction unmatched. This chain's CDR3 is CSVESVAGVGTGELFF. Here the CDR3 DNA reads TGCAGCGTTGAATCGGTAGCGGGAGTCGGAACCGGGGAGCTGTTTTTT.

The V gene is TRBV7-9, the J gene TRBJ2-1; TRBD1 aligns across 8 bases. V shed 7 bases and J 4 bases; nucleotides not matched to a gene: 9. The length of the CDR3 is 15 residues. CDR1 and CDR2 from the germline V gene are SEHNR and FQNEAQ (reference sequence). In DNA, the CDR3 is TGTGCCAGCATGGGCCAGGGGGCTGGGTACAATGAGCAGTTCTTC. Translation: CASMGQGAGYNEQFF.

This clonotype was recorded at least ten times. The V gene is TRBV4-1, the J gene TRBJ2-7; the D gene is possibly TRBD2 (6 bases). The CDR3 has 13 amino acids. V lost 4 bases, J lost 5 bases, and 12 bases lay in between. Looked up from germline, CDR1 is MGHRA and CDR2 is YSYEKL. DNA for the CDR3: TGCGCCAGCAGCCCTGGAGGGGTCCACGAGCAGTACTTC. Its protein is CASSPGGVHEQYF.

This chain uses TRBV7-9 with TRBJ1-6, with D unresolved. V was pared by 1 base and J by 4 bases, with 5 bases between. Per germline, CDR1 SEHNR and CDR2 FQNEAQ (reference sequence). The CDR3 has 14 residues. Here the CDR3 reads CASSLEQYNSPLHF. CDR3 in DNA: TGTGCCAGCAGCTTAGAACAGTATAATTCACCCCTCCACTTT.

The chain recombines TRBV20-1 with TRBJ2-7, with D possibly being TRBD2 (5 bases). The ends were cut back, 5 bases at V and 2 bases at J, with 13 bases in the middle. This CDR3 has 13 amino acids. The germline CDR1 and CDR2 sequences are DFQATT and SNEGSKA (reference sequence). CDR3 coding DNA: TGCAGTGCTCCCGAAGCGGACCCCTACGAGCAGTACTTC. This codes for CSAPEADPYEQYF.

This clonotype was seen just once. The V and J genes are TRBV29-1 and TRBJ1-2, with D unresolved. CDR3 size: 15 residues. Germline V gene data show CDR1 as SQVTM and CDR2 as ANQGSEA. Trimming took 7 bases from V and 7 from J, leaving 25 bases between them. The CDR3 loop is CSAVGNRDARAGYTF. In nucleotides, the CDR3 is TGCAGCGCCGTTGGGAACCGTGATGCTCGGGCTGGCTACACCTTC. Combining the CDR3 with reference TRBV29-1 and TRBJ1-2 gives the whole variable domain SAVISQKPSRDICQRGTSLTIQCQVDSQVTMMFWYRQQPGQSLTLIATANQGSEATYESGFVIDKFPISRPNLTFSTLTVSNMSPEDSSIYLCSAVGNRDARAGYTFGSGTRLTVV.

In this sample, this clonotype turned up many times. The rearrangement links TRBV7-9 to TRBJ2-1, with 7 bases fitting TRBD1. Trimming removed 8 bases from V and 8 bases from J; junction bases left unmatched: 6. Germline V CDR1 and CDR2: SEHNR, FQNEAQ (reference sequence). The CDR3 runs to 12 residues. The CDR3 DNA sequence: TGTGCCAGCTACGACAGGGACGATGAGCAGTTCTTC. This encodes CASYDRDDEQFF.

J is TRBJ1-2 and V is TRBV9, with D maybe TRBD1 (5 bases). The V gene lost 0 bases and the J gene lost 4 bases, with 13 bases spanning the gap. The CDR3 has 15 residues. CDR1 is SGDLS, CDR2 YYNGEE, per germline. Here the CDR3 DNA reads TGTGCCAGCAGCGTAGCTCTCGGGGACGGCTATGGCTACACCTTC. This encodes CASSVALGDGYGYTF.

The genes are TRBV2 and TRBJ1-2, with D maybe TRBD1 (6 bases). This CDR3 comprises 13 residues. CDR1 and CDR2 from the germline V gene are SNHLY and FYNNEI. The V and J ends lost 7 bases and 3 bases respectively, with 12 bases between them. The CDR3 bases are TGTGCCAGCACCTTCAGGGGTGACTATGGCTACACCTTC. Encoded protein: CASTFRGDYGYTF.

Here the CDR3 reads CSATFLAGGRETQYF. The CDR3 bases are TGCAGTGCTACGTTCCTAGCGGGGGGGCGGGAGACGCAGTATTTT. The gene calls are TRBV20-1 and TRBJ2-3; TRBD2 matches at 12 bases. The CDR3 is 15 amino acids. Trimming removed 4 bases from V and 9 bases from J; junction bases left unmatched: 11. CDR1 is DFQATT, CDR2 SNEGSKA, per germline (reference sequence).

The chain is built from TRBV29-1 and TRBJ2-1; 8 bases fit TRBD1. V lost 6 bases and J lost 4; bases outside the gene matches: 11. There are 15 residues in the CDR3. Germline loops: CDR1 SQVTM, CDR2 ANQGSEA. CDR3 nucleotides: TGCAGCGTCCTCCCCGACAGGGGTTATTACAATGAGCAGTTCTTC. Its translation is CSVLPDRGYYNEQFF.

V usage is TRBV7-2 and J usage is TRBJ2-5; D gene unclear. Trimming removed 4 bases at V and 5 bases at J, with 8 bases between. Germline lookup yields CDR1 SGHTA and CDR2 FQGNSA. This CDR3 comprises 12 residues. The DNA for the CDR3 is TGTGCCAGCAGCTCACTGCGGGAGACCCAGTACTTC. The encoded protein is CASSSLRETQYF.

Only a few counts were recorded for this clonotype. V and J are TRBV19 and TRBJ1-2; D ambiguous. CDR3 length: 16 residues. Germline V lookup: CDR1 LNHDA, CDR2 SQIVND (reference sequence). Trimming took 3 bases from V and 3 from J, leaving 17 bases between them. CDR3 sequence (DNA): TGTGCCAGTAGTATTTGGACGGGCAGGAGAGACTATGGCTACACCTTC. It codes for CASSIWTGRRDYGYTF. Based on the CDR3 plus reference TRBV19 and TRBJ1-2, the full variable domain is DGGITQSPKYLFRKEGQNVTLSCEQNLNHDAMYWYRQDPGQGLRLIYYSQIVNDFQKGDIAEGYSVSREKKESFPLTVTSAQKNPTAFYLCASSIWTGRRDYGYTFGSGTRLTVV.